These 18 T cell receptor beta chains came from one sample sequenced in a study of Ad26.COV2.S vaccination and SARS-CoV-2 variants. Using immunoSEQ multiplex PCR, the repertoire was profiled, and TCRdb retains in-frame clones only, with some absent. The repertoire holds over 400,000 clones, with about nine tenths as singletons. The treatment denotes: some 20 received Ad26.COV2.S at low or high dose, single or two shots; about 5 received placebo; per-sample allocation not given. All samples were drawn on day 63, counting from the first vaccine or placebo injection. The sequenced sample was peripheral blood, obtained in a trial of Ad26.COV2.S vaccine versus placebo. The origin of the receptors is a person aged 18-65 years who received the Ad26.COV2.S COVID-19 vaccine or a placebo.

The chain joins TRBV19 to TRBJ1-1; D not resolved. The CDR3 runs 14 residues. The germline V and J ends were trimmed by 4 bases and 0 bases, with 9 bases remaining between them. In germline, CDR1 is LNHDA, CDR2 SQIVND (reference sequence). The CDR3 DNA sequence: TGTGCCAGTAGTAAAGGACGACTGAACACTGAAGCTTTCTTT. Its translation is CASSKGRLNTEAFF.

This chain joins TRBV7-2 and TRBJ1-2; 7 positions agree with TRBD1. The CDR3 extends over 15 amino acids. Per germline, CDR1 SGHTA and CDR2 FQGNSA. The ends lost 5 bases at V and 5 bases at J; junction bases unmatched: 11. In DNA form, the CDR3 reads TGTGCCAGCAGCCCCCAAGGGACAGAAGAATATGGCTACACCTTC. It encodes CASSPQGTEEYGYTF.

V usage is TRBV7-2 and J usage is TRBJ1-2; the match to TRBD1 covers 9 bases. Germline assignment: CDR1 SGHTA and CDR2 FQGNSA. The CDR3 consists of 14 residues. V was pared by 5 bases and J by 7 bases, with 8 bases of the junction left unmatched. The CDR3 DNA is TGTGCCAGCAGCCCTAGGACAGGGGTAGGTGGCTACACCTTC. This sequence encodes CASSPRTGVGGYTF.

This clone was counted once. The CDR3 sequence is CAWSTGFPEAFF. In nucleotides, the CDR3 is TGTGCCTGGTCTACAGGATTTCCTGAAGCTTTCTTT. This chain connects TRBV30 to TRBJ1-1; a possible D gene is TRBD1 (5 bases). V lost 5 bases, J lost 6 bases, and 13 bases lay in between. The CDR3 runs 12 residues. Per the germline V gene, CDR1 is GTSNPN and CDR2 is SVGIG (reference sequence).

This rearrangement joins TRBV28 to TRBJ2-2; D possibly matches TRBD1 or TRBD2 (6 bases each). With 6 bases removed from V and 0 bases from J, the gap between germline ends came to 11 bases. The CDR3 is 15 amino acids. Germline V CDR1 and CDR2: MDHEN, SYDVKM. CDR3 protein: CASRQGGTNTGELFF. In nucleotides, the CDR3 is TGTGCCAGCAGGCAAGGGGGGACGAACACCGGGGAGCTGTTTTTT.

This rearrangement joins TRBV10-2 to TRBJ2-2, with D possibly matching TRBD2 (5 bases). V was clipped by 10 bases and J by 1 base, with 16 bases between them. Looked up from germline, CDR1 is WSHSY and CDR2 is SAAADI. The length of the CDR3 is 15 residues. DNA for the CDR3: TGCGCCACCCCCCTCAGCGGCATGAACACCGGGGAGCTGTTTTTT. Translated, it gives CATPLSGMNTGELFF.

V gene TRBV7-2 combines with J gene TRBJ2-3; D is undetermined. This CDR3 region has 15 residues. Germline V gene lookup returns CDR1 SGHTA and CDR2 FQGNSA. V gave up 1 base and J gave up 0 bases, with 8 bases separating them. CDR3 DNA sequence: TGTGCCAGCAGCTTAGTTTTCCCGAGCACAGATACGCAGTATTTT. This encodes CASSLVFPSTDTQYF.

CDR3 loop: CASSLSNSGVNIQYF. The CDR3 nucleotides read TGTGCCAGCAGTTTATCGAATAGCGGGGTGAACATTCAGTACTTC. The gene calls are TRBV27 and TRBJ2-4, with 8 nucleotides matching TRBD2. This CDR3 is 15 amino acids long. The V gene end was trimmed by 0 bases and the J gene end by 7 bases; junction bases not matched to a gene: 5. Germline V gives CDR1 MNHEY, CDR2 SMNVEV (reference sequence).

The chain uses TRBV2 and TRBJ1-2; unclear D gene. The CDR3 spans 11 residues. The V end was cut by 7 bases, the J end by 2 bases, with 5 bases between. Germline loops: CDR1 SNHLY, CDR2 FYNNEI. CDR3 region: CASTTNYGYTF. The CDR3 coding sequence is TGTGCCAGCACCACCAACTATGGCTACACCTTC.

This chain joins TRBV9 and TRBJ1-3; 11 bases are a match to TRBD1. CDR1 and CDR2 (germline): SGDLS, YYNGEE. CDR3 length: 18 amino acids. Unmatched junction bases numbered 11, after V lost 4 bases and J lost 2 bases. The CDR3 coding sequence is TGTGCCAGCAGCAGGACAGGGGGCCAGATTGCAGCTGGAAACACCATATATTTT. This gives the protein CASSRTGGQIAAGNTIYF.

V gene TRBV2 combines with J gene TRBJ1-6; D gene uncertain. The CDR3 has 14 amino acids. Between the trimmed V and J ends, which lost 5 bases and 8 bases, there was a span of 13 bases. Germline CDR1 SNHLY, CDR2 FYNNEI. The CDR3 spells CASSTGLGDSPLHF. The CDR3 DNA reads TGTGCCAGCAGTACCGGCCTGGGAGATTCACCCCTCCACTTT. Full variable domain (outside the CDR3, taken from reference TRBV2 and TRBJ1-6): EPEVTQTPSHQVTQMGQEVILRCVPISNHLYFYWYRQILGQKVEFLVSFYNNEISEKSEIFDDQFSVERPDGSNFTLKIRSTKLEDSAMYFCASSTGLGDSPLHFGNGTRLTVT.

The rearrangement uses TRBV27 and TRBJ1-1, with 7 positions matching TRBD1. The length of the CDR3 is 15 residues. Germline loops: CDR1 MNHEY, CDR2 SMNVEV (reference sequence). V trimming: 6 bases; J trimming: 4 bases; junction bases outside the gene matches: 11. The CDR3 loop is CASSTSLTGPTEAFF. For the CDR3, the DNA is TGTGCCAGCAGCACCTCCTTGACAGGGCCCACTGAAGCTTTCTTT.

The chain links TRBV30 to TRBJ2-2; D uncertain. From germline, CDR1 is GTSNPN and CDR2 SVGIG (reference sequence). The CDR3 is 14 amino acids. Trimming removed 0 bases at V and 3 bases at J, with 8 bases between. The CDR3 is CAWSVTIYTGELFF. CDR3 nucleotides: TGTGCCTGGAGTGTAACGATCTACACCGGGGAGCTGTTTTTT. Variable domain in full (rest from reference TRBV30 and TRBJ2-2): SQTIHQWPATLVQPVGSPLSLECTVEGTSNPNLYWYRQAAGRGLQLLFYSVGIGQISSEVPQNLSASRPQDRQFILSSKKLLLSDSGFYLCAWSVTIYTGELFFGEGSRLTVL.

V gene TRBV12-3 or TRBV12-4 combines with J gene TRBJ1-2, with D unclear. V dropped 0 bases and J dropped 5 bases, with 7 bases sitting between them. The CDR3 runs 13 residues. The CDR3 loop reads CASSLAGRYGYTF. As DNA, the CDR3 is TGTGCCAGCAGTTTAGCAGGGCGTTATGGCTACACCTTC.

The chain recombines TRBV10-3 with TRBJ1-2; 8 positions match TRBD1. Germline V gene lookup returns CDR1 ENHRY and CDR2 SYGVKD. The CDR3 covers 16 residues. Unmatched junction bases numbered 10, after V lost 7 bases and J lost 0 bases. CDR3 residues: CAINNYRDRPNYGYTF. In DNA, the CDR3 is TGTGCCATCAACAATTACCGGGACAGGCCTAACTATGGCTACACCTTC.

The chain uses TRBV27 and TRBJ2-7, with D unresolved. The V gene lost 6 bases and the J gene lost 3 bases, with 18 bases spanning the gap. Germline CDR1 is MNHEY and CDR2 is SMNVEV (reference sequence). The CDR3 runs to 15 residues. The CDR3 here is CASSAVVGLIYEQYF. In nucleotides, the CDR3 is TGTGCCAGCAGCGCCGTAGTGGGCCTTATCTACGAGCAGTACTTC.

Concerning this clone: The sample carries other DNA sequences with the same CDR3. The CDR3 reads CASTQGGNQPQHF. The CDR3, as DNA: TGTGCCAGCACACAGGGAGGTAATCAGCCCCAGCATTTT. The rearrangement joins TRBV6-5 to TRBJ1-5, with D possibly matching TRBD1 (6 bases). V was trimmed by 7 bases and J by 4 bases, leaving 11 bases between them. The germline V gene has CDR1 MNHEY and CDR2 SVGAGI. This CDR3 contains 13 residues.

The chain has TRBV5-6 and TRBJ2-7, with a tentative D call TRBD1 (5 bases). CDR3 length: 14 residues. Trimming left V 0 bases short and J 2 bases short, with 9 bases between. From germline, CDR1 is SGHDT and CDR2 YYEEEE. The DNA of the CDR3 is TGTGCCAGCAGCTTGGAACAGGCCACCTACGAGCAGTACTTC. Amino acid sequence: CASSLEQATYEQYF.